This T cell receptor (beta chain) stems from a study of blood T cell repertoires in COVID-19. This CDR3 contains 15 residues. TCRdb keeps only in-frame clones here, not all; method: immunoSEQ multiplex PCR. The sample contains around 230,000 clones, 70% to 90% of which appear only once. The sequenced material came from peripheral blood. The sequence came from a man aged 45-65 years with COVID-19, enrolled during active disease. The chain couples TRBV1 to TRBJ1-2; the DNA was not compared with TRBD1, the D call given in the table. TRBV1 is a recognized pseudogene. In nucleotides, the CDR3 is TGCACCAGCAGCCAAGAAAAGGGGCCAGTACATGGCTACACCTTC. It translates to CTSSQEKGPVHGYTF.